This TCR beta chain originates from a study of Graves' ophthalmopathy and Graves' hyperthyroidism. RNA transcripts were the source from which TCR beta CDR3 regions were amplified. Scientists carried out first-round RT-PCR using HTBI primers and then a second-round multiplex PCR. Each CDR3 protein is one row after TCRdb ran MiXCR on the multiplex PCR reads. The sample carries 200,000 to 300,000 distinct CDR3 sequences, 40% to 50% recorded once. Germline V CDR1 and CDR2: MNHEY, SVGAGI. The length of the CDR3 is 11 residues. Deletions cut 8 bases from V and 2 bases from J, with 6 bases between. This clonotype was observed a handful of times. PBMCs had their origin in fresh peripheral blood (approximately 9.9 ml).

The sequence derives from an adult man with Graves' ophthalmopathy. This sequence joins TRBV6-5 and TRBJ1-1, with no clear D. The sample comprised peripheral blood. The CDR3 bases are TGTGCCAGCCGGATAAACACTGAAGCTTTCTTT. Translating gives CASRINTEAFF.